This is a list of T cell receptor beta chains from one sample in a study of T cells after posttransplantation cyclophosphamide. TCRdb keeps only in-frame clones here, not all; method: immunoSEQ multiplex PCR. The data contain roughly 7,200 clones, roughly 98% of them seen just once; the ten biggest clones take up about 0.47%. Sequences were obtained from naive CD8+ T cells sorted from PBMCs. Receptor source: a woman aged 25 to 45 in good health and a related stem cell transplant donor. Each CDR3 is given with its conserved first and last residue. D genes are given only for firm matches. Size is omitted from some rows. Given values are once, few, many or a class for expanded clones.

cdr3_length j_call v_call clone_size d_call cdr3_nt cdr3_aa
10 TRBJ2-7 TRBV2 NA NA TGTGCCAGCAGGGGGGCCGAGCAGTACTTC CASRGAEQYF
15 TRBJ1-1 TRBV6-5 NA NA TGTGCCAGCAGTCCAACCTTGAACATGAACACTGAAGCTTTCTTT CASSPTLNMNTEAFF
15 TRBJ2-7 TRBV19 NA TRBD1 TGTGCCAGTACCATAGATGGGGACAGGGTCTACGAGCAGTACTTC CASTIDGDRVYEQYF
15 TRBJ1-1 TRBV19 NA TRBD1 TGTGCCAGTAGTAACCACAGGGGCGGGAACACTGAAGCTTTCTTT CASSNHRGGNTEAFF
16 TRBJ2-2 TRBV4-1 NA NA TGCGCCAGCAGCCTGGGGGGACTCCCGAACACCGGGGAGCTGTTTTTT CASSLGGLPNTGELFF
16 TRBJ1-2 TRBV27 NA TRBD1 TGTGCCAGCAGTCTCCATACGGGGACAGGGGTGTATGGCTACACCTTC CASSLHTGTGVYGYTF
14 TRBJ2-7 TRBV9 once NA TGTGCCAGCAGCCCCAGGGGCTTCTCCTACGAGCAGTACTTC CASSPRGFSYEQYF
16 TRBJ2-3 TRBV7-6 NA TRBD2 TGTGCCAGCAGCTTTTCACCTAGCGGGGGGGCGGATACGCAGTATTTT CASSFSPSGGADTQYF
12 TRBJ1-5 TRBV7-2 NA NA TGTGCCAGCAGCCTGGGGGGGCAGCCCCAGCATTTT CASSLGGQPQHF
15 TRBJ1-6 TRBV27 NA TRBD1 TGTGCCAGCAGTTCCGAGGGACAGGCAAATTCACCCCTCCACTTT CASSSEGQANSPLHF
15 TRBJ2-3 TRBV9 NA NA TGTGCCAGCAGCGGCCTAACGGGGGGCACAGATACGCAGTATTTT CASSGLTGGTDTQYF
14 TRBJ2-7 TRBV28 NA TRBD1 TGTGCCAGCAGTTTCTCGGGACAGACCTACGAGCAGTACTTC CASSFSGQTYEQYF
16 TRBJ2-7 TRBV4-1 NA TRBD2 TGCGCCAGCAGCCAAGAGTGGGCGGGGGGGACCTACGAGCAGTACTTC CASSQEWAGGTYEQYF
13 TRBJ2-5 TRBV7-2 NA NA TGTGCCAGCAGCCCCGGGGGGCCGGAGACCCAGTACTTC CASSPGGPETQYF
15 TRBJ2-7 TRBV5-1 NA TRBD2 TGCGCCAGCAGCTTGGGACTAGCGGTGAGCTACGAGCAGTACTTC CASSLGLAVSYEQYF
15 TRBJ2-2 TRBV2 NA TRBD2 TGTGCCAGCAGTGATGAGCGGGGGGGCTCCGGGGAGCTGTTTTTT CASSDERGGSGELFF
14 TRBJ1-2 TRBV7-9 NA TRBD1 TGTGCCAGCAGCTCACGGACAGGGATTCGAGGCTACACCTTC CASSSRTGIRGYTF
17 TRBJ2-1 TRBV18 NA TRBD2 TGTGCCAGCTCACTAACTAGCGGGGGGACCTCCTACAATGAGCAGTTCTTC CASSLTSGGTSYNEQFF
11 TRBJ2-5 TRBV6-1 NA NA TGTGCCAGCAGGACTAGAGAGACCCAGTACTTC CASRTRETQYF
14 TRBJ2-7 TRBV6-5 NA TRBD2 TGTGCCAGCAGTTACTCGACGGGGGGCTACGAGCAGTACTTC CASSYSTGGYEQYF
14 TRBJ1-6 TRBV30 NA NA TGTGCCTGGAATCTGGGGGCGGGTAATTCACCCCTCCACTTT CAWNLGAGNSPLHF
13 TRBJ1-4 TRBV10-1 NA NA TGCGCCAGCAGTGAGGATCCCCAGGGGAGACTGTTTTTT CASSEDPQGRLFF
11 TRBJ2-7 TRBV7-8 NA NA TGTGCCAGCAGCGCTACGTACGAGCAGTACTTC CASSATYEQYF
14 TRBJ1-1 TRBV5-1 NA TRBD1 TGCGCCAGCAGCCCCGGACAGGGGAACACTGAAGCTTTCTTT CASSPGQGNTEAFF
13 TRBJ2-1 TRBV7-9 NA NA TGTGCCAGCTTCGGGTCCTTTCGGGATGAGCAGTTCTTC CASFGSFRDEQFF
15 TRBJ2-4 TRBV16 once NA TGTGCCAGCAGCCAAGGGGAGCTGACCAAAAACATTCAGTACTTC CASSQGELTKNIQYF
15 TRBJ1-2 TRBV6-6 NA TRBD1 TGTGCCAGCAGTCACCTGAACAGGGGACCCTATGGCTACACCTTC CASSHLNRGPYGYTF
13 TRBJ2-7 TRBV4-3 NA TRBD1 TGCGCCAGCAGCCATGACAGGGAGTACGAGCAGTACTTC CASSHDREYEQYF
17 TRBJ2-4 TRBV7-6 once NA TGTGCCAGCACCCTTGGCGGAGGGGGCCTAGCCAAAAACATTCAGTACTTC CASTLGGGGLAKNIQYF
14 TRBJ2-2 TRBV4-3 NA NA TGCGCCAGCAGCCAAGCCCTCCTCGGCGGGGAGCTGTTTTTT CASSQALLGGELFF
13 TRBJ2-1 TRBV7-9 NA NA TGTGCCAGCAGACCTACAGGTTACAATGAGCAGTTCTTC CASRPTGYNEQFF
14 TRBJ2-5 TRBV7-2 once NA TGTGCCAGCAGATTCTGGGGGGGCCGGGAGACCCAGTACTTC CASRFWGGRETQYF
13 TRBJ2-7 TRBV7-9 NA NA TGTGCCAGCAGCTCCTCGGGAAACTACGAGCAGTACTTC CASSSSGNYEQYF
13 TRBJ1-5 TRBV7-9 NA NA TGTGCCAGCAGCTCCGGACAAGCTCAGCCCCAGCATTTT CASSSGQAQPQHF
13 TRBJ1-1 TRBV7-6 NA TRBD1 TGTGCCAGCAGCTTAGGGACAGGGACTGAAGCTTTCTTT CASSLGTGTEAFF
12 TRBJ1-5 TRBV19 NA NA TGTGCCACCCGGCGGGACAATCAGCCCCAGCATTTT CATRRDNQPQHF
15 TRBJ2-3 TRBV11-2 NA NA TGTGCCAGCAGCTCCGCAGCGGCTAGCACAGATACGCAGTATTTT CASSSAAASTDTQYF
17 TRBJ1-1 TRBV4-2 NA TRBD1 TGTGCCAGCAGCCAAGATGGGCAGGGGGGCTTGGACACTGAAGCTTTCTTT CASSQDGQGGLDTEAFF
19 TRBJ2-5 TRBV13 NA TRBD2 TGTGCCAGCAGCTCAACAGGACTAGCGGGGGGGCAATTTCAAGAGACCCAGTACTTC CASSSTGLAGGQFQETQYF
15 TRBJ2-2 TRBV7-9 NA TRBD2 TGTGCCAGCAGCTTGACTAGCGGGGGAGCGGGGGAGCTGTTTTTT CASSLTSGGAGELFF
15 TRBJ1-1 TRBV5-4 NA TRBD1 TGTGCCAGCAGCTTGGACAGGGGTACAAACACTGAAGCTTTCTTT CASSLDRGTNTEAFF
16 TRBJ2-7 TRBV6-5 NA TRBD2 TGTGCCAGCAGTTGGGCTAGCGGGGGGGGAGTGAACGAGCAGTACTTC CASSWASGGGVNEQYF
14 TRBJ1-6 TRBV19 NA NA TGTGCCAGTAGGGAAGCAGGCTTGAATTCACCCCTCCACTTT CASREAGLNSPLHF
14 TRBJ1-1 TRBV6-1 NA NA TGTGCCAGCAGTGAAAGCCAGGGGTACACTGAAGCTTTCTTT CASSESQGYTEAFF
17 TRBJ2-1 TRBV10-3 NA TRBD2 TGTGCCATCAGTGAAGTGTCTAGCGGGGGCGCCTACAATGAGCAGTTCTTC CAISEVSSGGAYNEQFF
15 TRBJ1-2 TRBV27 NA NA TGTGCCAGCAGTTTATTGGCGGGGGGCATCTATGGCTACACCTTC CASSLLAGGIYGYTF
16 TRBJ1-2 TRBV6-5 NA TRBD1 TGTGCCAGCAGTTACTCTTACAGGGGAGCTAACTATGGCTACACCTTC CASSYSYRGANYGYTF
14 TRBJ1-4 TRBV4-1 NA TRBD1 TGCGCCAGCAGCCACGCAGGGGGAGTTGAAAAACTGTTTTTT CASSHAGGVEKLFF
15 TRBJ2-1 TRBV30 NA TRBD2 TGTGCCTGGAGGAAAGCGGGAAGTAGTCGGAATGAGCAGTTCTTC CAWRKAGSSRNEQFF
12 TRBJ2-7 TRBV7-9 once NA TGTGCCAGCAGCTTAAGGGGCGAAGGGTCGTACTTC CASSLRGEGSYF
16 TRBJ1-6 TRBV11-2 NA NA TGTGCCAGCAGCTGGGACGGAGGGAGGAAGAATTCACCCCTCCACTTT CASSWDGGRKNSPLHF
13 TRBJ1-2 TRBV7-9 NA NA TGTGCCAGCAGCTTAGTGGGGGCCTATGGCTACACCTTC CASSLVGAYGYTF
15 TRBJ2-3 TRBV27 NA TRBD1 TGTGCCAGCAGTCCCAGGGACAGGGGCGCAGATACGCAGTATTTT CASSPRDRGADTQYF